The 30 T cell receptor beta chains presented below share a single source sample, sequenced in a study of blood T cells in healthy people across ages. PCR was performed a second time for about 7 to 11 cycles using a sample-barcoded 5' primer and a J-beta primer mix. TCRdb called the 5' RACE reads again in MiXCR, with one record for every CDR3 protein. In the table there are about 680,000 distinct CDR3 sequences, approximately 49% of which are singletons. Sequencing was carried out using blood. The origin of the receptors is an older woman in good health.

The chain carries TRBV24-1 and TRBJ2-1, with D possibly matching TRBD1 (6 bases). The CDR3 is 14 residues long. The germline gives CDR1 KGHDR, CDR2 SFDVKD. Trimming stripped 8 bases from V and 1 base from J, with 11 bases between. CDR3 nucleotides: TGTGCCACCACCCAGGGGTCATCCTACAATGAGCAGTTCTTC. Encoded protein: CATTQGSSYNEQFF.

The gene calls are TRBV27 and TRBJ2-1; 7 positions match TRBD2. Germline values: CDR1 MNHEY, CDR2 SMNVEV (reference sequence). Trimming removed 4 bases from V and 10 bases from J; junction bases left unmatched: 10. The CDR3 contains 14 residues. The CDR3 sequence: CASSWLAEPHEQFF. The CDR3 bases are TGTGCCAGCAGTTGGCTAGCGGAACCCCACGAGCAGTTCTTC.

The rearrangement joins TRBV2 to TRBJ2-3, with D possibly matching TRBD1 (5 bases). V dropped 6 bases and J dropped 4 bases, with 8 bases sitting between them. The CDR3 length is 12 residues. From germline, CDR1 is SNHLY and CDR2 FYNNEI. The CDR3 loop is CASRTASDTQYF. In nucleotides, the CDR3 is TGTGCCAGCAGGACAGCCTCAGATACGCAGTATTTT.

The chain joins TRBV20-1 to TRBJ1-1, with 9 bases matching TRBD1. From germline, CDR1 is DFQATT and CDR2 SNEGSKA (reference sequence). Trimming took 2 bases from V and 5 from J; bases not matched to a gene: 3. CDR3 size: 13 residues. Written as DNA, the CDR3 is TGCAGTGCTAGACAGGGACAGGGAACTGAAGCTTTCTTT. This translates into CSARQGQGTEAFF.

The rearrangement uses TRBV6-2 or TRBV6-3 and TRBJ2-2; TRBD2 matches at 8 bases. The trim removed 2 bases at V and 0 bases at J, leaving 2 bases unmatched. Germline V CDR1 and CDR2: MNHEY, SVGEGT. This CDR3 is built from 16 residues. The CDR3 here is CASSYRSGANTGELFF. Written as DNA, the CDR3 is TGTGCCAGCAGTTACCGTAGCGGGGCGAACACCGGGGAGCTGTTTTTT.

The V gene is TRBV7-2, the J gene TRBJ2-1; D may be TRBD2 (6 bases). Germline V gene sequence: CDR1 SGHTA, CDR2 FQGNSA. The CDR3 extends over 16 amino acids. The V end was cut by 4 bases, the J end by 0 bases, with 13 bases between. The CDR3 loop is CASSSRIGGSYNEQFF. CDR3 nucleotides: TGTGCCAGCAGCTCCCGGATCGGGGGCTCCTACAATGAGCAGTTCTTC.

Only a few counts were recorded for this clonotype. This sequence may be a read error, since a much larger clone differs from it by one base. The gene calls are TRBV25-1 and TRBJ2-7; no firm D call. The ends were cut back, 8 bases at V and 2 bases at J, with 7 bases in the middle. CDR3 length: 11 amino acids. Per the germline V gene, CDR1 is MGHDK and CDR2 is SYGVNS. CDR3 bases: TGTGCCAGCCGCTCCACCTACGAGCAGTACTTC. Amino acids: CASRSTYEQYF.

This clonotype occurred a few times. This sequence joins TRBV29-1 and TRBJ1-1; 7 bases match TRBD1. Germline assignment: CDR1 SQVTM and CDR2 ANQGSEA. The CDR3 loop spans 13 amino acids. V shed 3 bases, J shed 3 bases, and the junction held 4 bases outside the gene matches. Written as DNA, the CDR3 is TGCAGCGTTGACAGGGGGAATTACACTGAAGCTTTCTTT. Translated, it gives CSVDRGNYTEAFF.

The CDR3 nucleotides read TGCAGCGTTGGCGGCGAGGGGGCGCGGAACTATGGCTACACCTTC. Translated: CSVGGEGARNYGYTF. The J gene is TRBJ1-2, the V gene TRBV29-1; TRBD1 agrees at 7 bases. Germline CDR1 reads SQVTM; CDR2 reads ANQGSEA. CDR3 length: 15 amino acids. The V segment lost 4 bases and the J segment 2 bases; nucleotides outside the gene matches: 10.

The rearrangement uses TRBV4-2 and TRBJ2-3, with a possible D match to TRBD2 (5 bases). The CDR3 extends over 15 amino acids. The V gene's germline CDR1 is LGHNA and CDR2 YNFKEQ. Trimming shortened V by 1 base and J by 4 bases, and 12 bases separated the two germline ends. This CDR3 is CASSQVAGRPDTQYF. The CDR3 bases are TGTGCCAGCAGCCAAGTGGCGGGCCGCCCAGATACGCAGTATTTT.

V and J are TRBV10-3 and TRBJ1-4, with D possibly TRBD1 on 6 matching bases. V was trimmed by 6 bases and J by 3 bases, leaving 11 bases between them. Germline assignment: CDR1 ENHRY and CDR2 SYGVKD. CDR3 size: 14 residues. CDR3 residues: CAIRKDRPNEKLFF. The CDR3 DNA follows: TGTGCCATCAGGAAGGACAGACCTAATGAAAAACTGTTTTTT.

The chain employs TRBV9 and TRBJ2-1; no firm D call. V was pared by 0 bases and J by 5 bases, with 9 bases between. The CDR3 has 14 residues. CDR1 is SGDLS, CDR2 YYNGEE, per germline. Written as DNA, the CDR3 is TGTGCCAGCAGCGTAGTGTCCATAAACAATGAGCAGTTCTTC. Encoded protein: CASSVVSINNEQFF.

The chain recombines TRBV7-9 with TRBJ2-3; D is undetermined. Germline V gives CDR1 SEHNR, CDR2 FQNEAQ (reference sequence). The length of the CDR3 is 14 residues. The V and J ends lost 3 bases and 3 bases respectively, with 10 bases between them. In nucleotides, the CDR3 is TGTGCCAGCAGCTTTGACACCAGGACAGATACGCAGTATTTT. The encoded protein is CASSFDTRTDTQYF. Drawing the rest from reference TRBV7-9 and TRBJ2-3, the complete variable domain is DTGVSQNPRHKITKRGQNVTFRCDPISEHNRLYWYRQTLGQGPEFLTYFQNEAQLEKSRLLSDRFSAERPKGSFSTLEIQRTEQGDSAMYLCASSFDTRTDTQYFGPGTRLTVL.

This clonotype was found once. This sequence joins TRBV29-1 and TRBJ1-4; 8 bases match TRBD1. There are 13 residues in the CDR3. Looked up from germline, CDR1 is SQVTM and CDR2 is ANQGSEA. Trimming took 5 bases from V and 8 from J; bases not matched to a gene: 7. The CDR3 DNA sequence: TGCAGCGTTCGCAGGGGGCATGGAGAAAAACTGTTTTTT. This encodes CSVRRGHGEKLFF.

CDR3 nucleotide sequence: TGTGCCAGTAACTTTCGGGGTGAGACTGAAGCTTTCTTT. Its translation: CASNFRGETEAFF. The chain joins TRBV19 to TRBJ1-1; D unresolved. The germline V and J ends were trimmed by 7 bases and 5 bases, with 14 bases remaining between them. The CDR3 loop spans 13 amino acids. The germline V gene encodes CDR1 LNHDA and CDR2 SQIVND (reference sequence).

This chain connects TRBV5-1 to TRBJ1-2; 7 positions match TRBD1. Germline V lookup: CDR1 SGHRS, CDR2 YFSETQ. The junction had 10 bases not matched to a gene; V was cut back by 3 bases and J by 8 bases. The CDR3 is 14 residues long. The CDR3 nucleotides read TGCGCCAGCAGCTGGGGTACAGGGGACCTGGGCTACACCTTC. This translates into CASSWGTGDLGYTF.

Regarding this clonotype: Its ends do not fully match the called genes, so a read error is possible. The chain couples TRBV9 to TRBJ2-1; tentatively, D is TRBD1 (6 bases). CDR1 and CDR2 (germline): SGDLS, YYNGEE. This CDR3 is 15 amino acids long. CDR3 nucleotide sequence: TGTGCCCGCAGCGCCACAGGGATCGCCTACAATGAGCAGTTCTTC. Residues: CARSATGIAYNEQFF.

This clonotype was seen more than once but under ten times. The rearrangement joins TRBV15 to TRBJ2-3; 9 nucleotides line up with TRBD2. The CDR3 totals 17 residues. Germline CDR1 LNHNV, CDR2 YYDKDF (reference sequence). The trim removed 8 bases at V and 1 base at J, leaving 13 bases unmatched. This chain's CDR3 is CATGSGLAGSRTDTQYF. CDR3 in DNA: TGTGCCACCGGGTCCGGGCTAGCGGGATCTCGCACAGATACGCAGTATTTT.

A remark on this clonotype: This may be a read error, as it is one base from a much larger clone. The chain is built from TRBV20-1 and TRBJ1-2; D perhaps matches TRBD1 (5 bases). The CDR3 covers 12 residues. The V end lost 3 bases, the J end lost 6 bases, and 11 bases lay between the germline ends. Germline V gene lookup returns CDR1 DFQATT and CDR2 SNEGSKA (reference sequence). DNA for the CDR3: TGCAGTGCTAGTTGTGGGGGGGATGGCTACACCTTC. Translation: CSASCGGDGYTF.

About this clonotype: In this CDR3 the conserved last residue, phenylalanine or tryptophan, is missing, so a read error is likely. J is TRBJ1-2 and V is TRBV7-2; D may be TRBD1 (6 bases). V was cut by 5 bases and J by 6 bases, with 13 bases left in between. Per the germline V gene, CDR1 is SGHTA and CDR2 is FQGNSA. This CDR3 region has 13 residues. Here the CDR3 reads CASSLGGRDGYTL. CDR3 DNA: TGTGCCAGCAGCCTAGGGGGTCGGGATGGCTACACCTTA.

The chain links TRBV7-2 to TRBJ2-3; TRBD1 matches at 10 bases. J was trimmed by 8 bases and V by 2 bases; bases with no gene match: 7. CDR1 SGHTA and CDR2 FQGNSA come from the germline V gene. The CDR3 consists of 15 residues. The CDR3 DNA follows: TGTGCCAGCAGCTTATCCGTGACAGGGGGCAGTACGCAGTATTTT. Amino acid sequence: CASSLSVTGGSTQYF.

V gene TRBV29-1 combines with J gene TRBJ2-1; D possibly matches TRBD1 or TRBD2 (5 bases each). This CDR3 contains 12 residues. Germline CDR1 is SQVTM and CDR2 is ANQGSEA. V was shortened by 3 bases and J by 7 bases, with 10 bases between the two germline ends. CDR3 protein: CSVDVGRNEQFF. Here the CDR3 DNA reads TGCAGCGTTGATGTGGGACGGAATGAGCAGTTCTTC.

The rearrangement links TRBV14 to TRBJ2-2, with 9 nucleotides matching TRBD1. CDR1 SGHDN and CDR2 FVKESK come from the germline V gene. This CDR3 spans 17 amino acids. Trimming cost V 2 bases and J 5 bases; bases outside gene matches: 9. Written as DNA, the CDR3 is TGTGCCAGCAGCCAATTCCCGGACAGGGGAAGGACCGGGGAGCTGTTTTTT. It specifies CASSQFPDRGRTGELFF.

The chain uses TRBV20-1 and TRBJ2-7; the match to TRBD2 covers 9 bases. This CDR3 has 16 residues. Germline V lookup: CDR1 DFQATT, CDR2 SNEGSKA (reference sequence). V trimming: 1 base; J trimming: 0 bases; junction bases outside the gene matches: 7. In DNA form, the CDR3 reads TGCAGTGCTAGAGGGGGGCGGGAGGGCCTCTCCTACGAGCAGTACTTC. It specifies CSARGGREGLSYEQYF.

This clonotype is a singleton in its sample. The gene calls are TRBV20-1 and TRBJ2-1, with 16 bases matching TRBD2. CDR1 and CDR2 (germline): DFQATT, SNEGSKA (reference sequence). J was trimmed by 4 bases and V by 1 base; bases with no gene match: 10. This CDR3 region has 19 residues. CDR3 DNA: TGCAGTGCTAGAGTCTCCGGGACTAGCGGGAGGGGAGCTTACAATGAGCAGTTCTTC. This codes for CSARVSGTSGRGAYNEQFF.

This clonotype came up a few times. The CDR3 is CATSRDRIAKNIQYF. Here the CDR3 DNA reads TGTGCCACCAGCAGAGATCGTATAGCCAAAAACATTCAGTACTTC. The chain uses TRBV15 and TRBJ2-4; unclear D gene. The V end was cut by 0 bases, the J end by 0 bases, with 6 bases between. From germline, CDR1 is LNHNV and CDR2 YYDKDF (reference sequence). The CDR3 runs to 15 residues.

The CDR3, as DNA: TGCAGTGCTCGACCCGGGACTAGCACCTACGAGCAGTACTTC. This sequence encodes CSARPGTSTYEQYF. This chain connects TRBV20-1 to TRBJ2-7; 9 bases are a match to TRBD2. V was pared by 5 bases and J by 2 bases, with 7 bases of the junction left unmatched. Germline CDR1 DFQATT, CDR2 SNEGSKA (reference sequence). This CDR3 region has 14 residues.

This clonotype was counted only a few times. The chain joins TRBV3-1 to TRBJ2-7; 8 nucleotides align to TRBD1. Germline CDR1 LGHDT, CDR2 YNNKEL (reference sequence). CDR3 length: 15 amino acids. V shed 4 bases and J 2 bases; nucleotides not matched to a gene: 7. Here the CDR3 reads CASSLRQGNPYEQYF. CDR3 nucleotides: TGTGCCAGCAGCCTGCGACAGGGGAACCCCTACGAGCAGTACTTC.

This clonotype appeared a few times. The chain couples TRBV7-9 to TRBJ2-7, with 11 bases fitting TRBD2. With 5 bases clipped from V and 5 bases from J, the junction kept 5 bases outside the gene matches. This CDR3 has 14 amino acids. Per the germline V gene, CDR1 is SEHNR and CDR2 is FQNEAQ (reference sequence). The CDR3 DNA reads TGTGCCAGCAGCATTAGCGGGAGGGCTGACGAGCAGTACTTC. Its translation is CASSISGRADEQYF.

This clonotype appeared a single time. The chain combines TRBV29-1 with TRBJ2-2; 12 nucleotides agree with TRBD1. This CDR3 comprises 17 residues. Germline values: CDR1 SQVTM, CDR2 ANQGSEA. The trim removed 4 bases at V and 3 bases at J, leaving 9 bases unmatched. The CDR3 DNA follows: TGCAGCGTTGGGGGGACAGGGGGCGTCAGAGACACCGGGGAGCTGTTTTTT. As protein: CSVGGTGGVRDTGELFF.